Described below is a single TCR beta chain sequence and its context. This sample is drawn from a study of T-cell memory formation after mild COVID-19. The CDR3 runs 12 residues. V gave up 6 bases and J gave up 5 bases, with 13 bases separating them. Germline V gene sequence: CDR1 DFQATT, CDR2 SNEGSKA (reference sequence). One entry per CDR3 protein results from TCRdb running MiXCR on the 5' RACE reads. This sample has under 300,000 distinct CDR3 sequences, with about 20% found just once. The chain links TRBV20-1 to TRBJ1-1, with D tentatively TRBD1 (5 bases). The sequence derives from a man between 18 and 29 years old who had mild COVID-19 (a few samples of this study predate the infection). Cell type and time point are not known. Sequenced material: PBMCs or a T cell subset sorted from them (not recorded which). As DNA, the CDR3 is TGCAGTGCGCCTGGGGCCGGGACTGAAGCTTTCTTT. Protein: CSAPGAGTEAFF.